This entry concerns a single TCR beta chain. This clonotype was counted a few times. The antigen it recognizes is unknown. No base quality information exists; no much larger clone differs at one position. The data were taken from a study of T-cell reconstitution after alpha-beta-depleted transplantation in children (dated by TCRdb to the mid-2010s). Background for the entire study: Using TCR repertoire profiling, the study followed T-cell immune reconstitution in a quantitative way in children after TCRalphabeta/CD19-depleted allogeneic hematopoietic cell transplantation. The investigation overall reported the following: Over subsequent months, a decline in hyperexpanded clone frequencies was noted, and after one year, T-cell counts and TCRbeta diversity were mostly ascribed to newly produced T cells. The apparently early recovery of alphabetaT-cell counts about two months after transplant reportedly depended on only several hundred rapidly expanded clones that came from non-depleted graft cells. In some patients, high TCRbeta diversity at day 60 was attributed to recipient T cells and intrathymic progenitors that had survived conditioning.

In light of the paper, this sample's treatment or condition label describes: allogeneic hematopoietic cell transplantation with graft depleted of TCRalphabeta T cells and CD19 B cells. TCRalphabeta/CD19-depleted allogeneic hematopoietic cell grafts were given to the transplant recipients, all of whom were children. Library generation was performed with PCR. These reads were obtained on an Illumina HiSeq 2500. TCR libraries were prepared with molecular barcoding, using unique molecular identifiers to normalize TCRbeta repertoire quantification. In TCRdb, the public reads were trimmed at Q25 with fastp and aligned with MiXCR, with productive beta chains retained. One record per CDR3 amino acid sequence lists the most common genes and DNA. Counted in this sample were approximately 1,000,000 distinct CDR3 sequences; about 29% of them appeared once. The ten top clones hold roughly 31% of the sample. The sequencing here drew on PBMCs, mostly from graft donor cells, taken 360 days after TCRalphabeta/CD19-depleted stem cell transplant. This TCR was sampled from a boy in the first two years of life who had a stem cell transplant for SCID, so the T cells may come from the graft donor.

The DNA sequence is as follows: TGTGCCAGCAGTTCCTGGGACATAATAGCCAAAAACATTCAGTACTTC. This translates into CASSSWDIIAKNIQYF. The chain is assembled from TRBV12-3 or TRBV12-4 and TRBJ2-4; TRBD1 is perhaps the D gene, given 6 matching bases. The CDR3 covers 16 residues, taking in both the cysteine and the phenylalanine. The retained sequence is limited to the CDR3, 48 bases, with the frame set at the first base. V loses 4 bases, J loses 0 bases, and the germline ends lie 13 bases apart.